This T cell receptor (beta chain) was profiled in a study of CD8+CD57+ T cells in acquired aplastic anemia. Profiling that covered TCR beta VDJ and CDR3 relied on genomic DNA as its template. TCRdb re-analysed the reads in MiXCR, keeping a single row per CDR3 protein. The sample consists of roughly 170,000 distinct CDR3 sequences, almost 50% of them appearing once. Study observations and caveats: Overlapping CD8+ CDR3 repertoires of patients and controls contained 25 to 35 shared sequences.

All sequencing subjects had displayed CD8+CD57+ cell expansion on flow cytometry. Patients were therapy-naive when their blood was sampled. Concerning this clonotype itself: Its antigen is undetermined.

Germline CDR1 and CDR2: DFQATT and SNEGSKA (reference sequence). CDR3 length: 13 amino acids. V shed 6 bases and J shed 3 bases, with 14 bases lying between them. The clonotype comes from a human donor with aplastic anemia. Sequencing was performed on sorted CD4+, CD8+, or CD8+CD57+ T cells (not recorded which) from PBMCs. The V gene is TRBV20-1, the J gene TRBJ1-1; tentatively, D is TRBD1 (5 bases). The CDR3 is CSASGGADTEAFF. The CDR3 DNA is TGCAGTGCGTCGGGGGGAGCGGACACTGAAGCTTTCTTT.